This is a list of T cell receptor beta chains from one sample in a study of T-cell memory formation after mild COVID-19. TCRdb passed the 5' RACE reads through MiXCR, listing each CDR3 protein once. The data hold 90,000 to 120,000 distinct CDR3 sequences, with 13% to 15% observed a single time. The sequencing sample was made of PBMCs or a T cell subset sorted from them (not recorded which). All receptors derive from a man aged 18 to 35 who had mild COVID-19 (a few samples of this study predate the infection). Cell type and time point are not known. CDR3s include the opening cysteine and the closing phenylalanine or tryptophan. Fields, in order: D gene, J gene, V gene, clone size, CDR3 protein, CDR3 DNA. The D gene is left open where the match is weak. The size of a clone is reported for some rows only, either as once, few or many, or as a class for expanded clones.

D: -; J: TRBJ2-3; V: TRBV20-1; size: -; CDR3: CSAPKDERDTQYF; DNA: TGCAGTGCTCCGAAGGACGAACGAGATACGCAGTATTTT
D: TRBD1; J: TRBJ2-6; V: TRBV11-1; size: -; CDR3: CASSFGQGGDAGANVLTF; DNA: TGTGCCAGCAGCTTCGGGCAAGGGGGCGACGCTGGGGCCAACGTCCTGACTTTC
D: -; J: TRBJ1-2; V: TRBV12-3/TRBV12-4; size: few; CDR3: CASSSRVDGYTF; DNA: TGTGCCAGCAGCTCCAGGGTCGACGGCTACACCTTC
D: TRBD1; J: TRBJ2-2; V: TRBV11-2; size: few; CDR3: CASSSTPGTANTGELFF; DNA: TGTGCCAGCAGCTCGACCCCAGGGACAGCGAACACCGGGGAGCTGTTTTTT
D: TRBD2; J: TRBJ2-3; V: TRBV10-3; size: -; CDR3: CAISEGTSGVDTQYF; DNA: TGTGCCATCAGTGAGGGGACTAGCGGGGTGGATACGCAGTATTTT
D: TRBD2; J: TRBJ2-1; V: TRBV9; size: -; CDR3: CASSVAAGGMYEQFF; DNA: TGTGCCAGCAGCGTAGCCGCGGGGGGGATGTATGAGCAGTTCTTC
D: -; J: TRBJ1-5; V: TRBV4-2; size: -; CDR3: CASSPQENSNHPQHF; DNA: TGTGCCAGCAGCCCCCAGGAGAATAGCAATCATCCCCAGCATTTT
D: -; J: TRBJ1-1; V: TRBV7-9; size: few; CDR3: CASSSPAPTDQNTEAFF; DNA: TGTGCCAGCAGCTCCCCGGCCCCGACAGATCAGAACACTGAAGCTTTCTTT
D: -; J: TRBJ2-2; V: TRBV5-4; size: many; CDR3: CASSLGVSAGELFF; DNA: TGTGCCAGCAGCTTGGGTGTCAGCGCCGGGGAGCTGTTTTTT
D: -; J: TRBJ2-1; V: TRBV5-6; size: few; CDR3: CASSLTSSIPYNEQFF; DNA: TGTGCCAGCAGCTTGACTAGCTCTATTCCGTACAATGAGCAGTTCTTC
D: TRBD1; J: TRBJ2-5; V: TRBV12-3/TRBV12-4; size: -; CDR3: CASSDRAQETQYF; DNA: TGTGCCAGCAGTGACAGGGCTCAAGAGACCCAGTACTTC
D: -; J: TRBJ1-5; V: TRBV2; size: few; CDR3: CASSEAYRGNQPQHF; DNA: TGTGCCAGCAGTGAAGCGTACAGGGGCAATCAGCCCCAGCATTTT
D: -; J: TRBJ2-2; V: TRBV4-1; size: few; CDR3: CASSLERAYTGELFF; DNA: TGCGCCAGCAGCCTAGAGAGGGCTTACACCGGGGAGCTGTTTTTT
D: TRBD1; J: TRBJ1-1; V: TRBV20-1; size: many; CDR3: CSARGGQGETEAFF; DNA: TGCAGTGCTAGAGGAGGACAGGGGGAGACTGAAGCTTTCTTT
D: TRBD1; J: TRBJ2-2; V: TRBV12-3/TRBV12-4; size: -; CDR3: CASSSDRETGELFF; DNA: TGTGCCAGCAGTTCCGACAGGGAAACCGGGGAGCTGTTTTTT
D: -; J: TRBJ1-5; V: TRBV6-2/TRBV6-3; size: -; CDR3: CASSSHVEGNQPQHF; DNA: TGTGCCAGCAGTTCCCACGTGGAGGGCAATCAGCCCCAGCATTTT
D: -; J: TRBJ2-1; V: TRBV6-6; size: -; CDR3: CASSPYDRNEQFF; DNA: TGTGCCAGCAGTCCGTATGACAGGAATGAGCAGTTCTTC
D: TRBD1; J: TRBJ1-2; V: TRBV18; size: few; CDR3: CASSPGGQGYYGYTF; DNA: TGTGCCAGCTCACCAGGAGGACAGGGGTACTATGGCTACACCTTC
D: -; J: TRBJ2-6; V: TRBV6-6; size: few; CDR3: CASTPGANVLTF; DNA: TGTGCCAGCACCCCAGGGGCCAACGTCCTGACTTTC
D: -; J: TRBJ1-4; V: TRBV29-1; size: -; CDR3: CSVEPEGELSNEKLFF; DNA: TGCAGCGTTGAACCGGAGGGAGAGTTATCTAATGAAAAACTGTTTTTT
D: TRBD2; J: TRBJ2-5; V: TRBV20-1; size: -; CDR3: CSARDMLAGGQETQYF; DNA: TGCAGTGCTAGAGATATGCTAGCGGGGGGGCAAGAGACCCAGTACTTC
D: TRBD2; J: TRBJ2-5; V: TRBV7-9; size: -; CDR3: CASSSRTRLETQYF; DNA: TGTGCCAGCAGCTCACGGACTAGGTTAGAGACCCAGTACTTC
D: -; J: TRBJ1-3; V: TRBV7-2; size: many; CDR3: CASTDGVSGNTIYF; DNA: TGTGCCAGTACTGACGGGGTCTCTGGAAACACCATATATTTT
D: -; J: TRBJ1-1; V: TRBV19; size: few; CDR3: CASRWGTEAFF; DNA: TGTGCCAGTCGTTGGGGGACTGAAGCTTTCTTT
D: TRBD1; J: TRBJ2-5; V: TRBV24-1; size: few; CDR3: CATSDFWDRGQETQYF; DNA: TGTGCCACCAGTGATTTCTGGGACAGGGGTCAAGAGACCCAGTACTTC
D: TRBD1; J: TRBJ2-1; V: TRBV5-6; size: few; CDR3: CASRLTGNEQFF; DNA: TGTGCCAGCAGGTTGACAGGGAATGAGCAGTTCTTC
D: -; J: TRBJ1-1; V: TRBV5-1; size: many; CDR3: CASSGFGDNTEAFF; DNA: TGCGCCAGCAGCGGGTTTGGAGACAACACTGAAGCTTTCTTT